Following are 21 T cell receptor beta chains from one sample sequenced in a study of beta chain features in type 1 diabetes. Their specific antigens are unknown. Sequencing targeted expressed TCRB transcripts, as all isolated RNA had been reverse transcribed. Measured with immunoSEQ multiplex PCR; TCRdb has only the in-frame clones, and not every one. The table has 400,000 or so clones, around 9.6% seen once; the top ten hold about 0.64%. Findings and caveats of the study: Among all four CD4+ subsets, Type 1 diabetes patients had TCRB CDR3s that were moderately but significantly shorter.

The sequencing sample was made of central memory CD4+ T cells from blood. These receptors came from a man under 40 with type 1 diabetes.

This clone appeared many times. The chain carries TRBV11-2 and TRBJ2-1, with D unclear. Germline CDR1 and CDR2: SGHAT and FQNNGV. The CDR3 runs to 12 residues. Trimming took off 5 bases at V and 8 bases at J, with 10 bases between the two ends. DNA of the CDR3: TGTGCCAGCAGCCGAGATCGTGATGAGCAGTTCTTC. It translates to CASSRDRDEQFF. Combining the CDR3 with reference TRBV11-2 and TRBJ2-1 gives the whole variable domain EAGVAQSPRYKIIEKRQSVAFWCNPISGHATLYWYQQILGQGPKLLIQFQNNGVVDDSQLPKDRFSAERLKGVDSTLKIQPAKLEDSAVYLCASSRDRDEQFFGPGTRLTVL.

Turning to this clone: Relative to the germline gene, one junction end is altered; a read error may explain this. The chain employs TRBV6-1 and TRBJ2-1, with D perhaps matching TRBD2 (5 bases). CDR1 is MNHNS and CDR2 is SASEGT in the germline V gene. This CDR3 is 16 amino acids long. As DNA, the CDR3 is TGTGCCATCAGTGAGTCGCTGGGGAGTACCTACGATGAGCAGTTCTTC. It translates to CAISESLGSTYDEQFF.

This clone was recorded a few times. The V gene is TRBV5-1, the J gene TRBJ2-2, with TRBD1 identical over 9 bases. Germline V gives CDR1 SGHRS, CDR2 YFSETQ. The V segment lost 4 bases and the J segment 6 bases; nucleotides outside the gene matches: 7. The CDR3 loop spans 15 amino acids. As DNA, the CDR3 is TGCGCCAGCAGCCGGGGACAGGGAGGTCCCGGGGAGCTGTTTTTT. The encoded protein is CASSRGQGGPGELFF.

Many counts were recorded for this clone. The chain carries TRBV28 and TRBJ2-7, with D uncertain. V was clipped by 2 bases and J by 11 bases, with 10 bases between them. CDR1 is MDHEN, CDR2 SYDVKM, per germline. The CDR3 runs 11 residues. The CDR3 DNA reads as TGTGCCAGCAGTTTAGGGTGGGTAAAGTACTTC. Translation: CASSLGWVKYF.

V gene TRBV28 combines with J gene TRBJ2-1; D possibly corresponds to TRBD1 (5 bases). This CDR3 is 12 amino acids long. Germline loops: CDR1 MDHEN, CDR2 SYDVKM. Trimming cost V 6 bases and J 13 bases, with 16 bases left between them. As DNA, the CDR3 is TGTGCCAGCAGCCTTCTAGGGGTTCCACAGTTCTTC. As protein: CASSLLGVPQFF.

This chain uses TRBV28 with TRBJ2-1; 10 bases line up with TRBD2. The CDR3 length is 16 residues. The junction had 8 bases not matched to a gene; V was cut back by 6 bases and J by 3 bases. Germline CDR1 is MDHEN and CDR2 is SYDVKM. CDR3 in amino acids: CASSRSGRAFYNEQFF. The DNA of the CDR3 is TGTGCCAGCAGCCGAAGCGGGAGGGCCTTCTACAATGAGCAGTTCTTC.

The table lists this clone with many counts. V is TRBV9 and J is TRBJ2-4, with D possibly being TRBD2 (6 bases). Trimming removed 3 bases at V and 9 bases at J, with 19 bases between. The CDR3 sequence is 15 residues long. In germline, CDR1 is SGDLS, CDR2 YYNGEE. The CDR3 sequence is CASSDRGGKEVIQYF. The CDR3 nucleotides are TGTGCCAGCAGCGACCGGGGCGGGAAGGAGGTCATTCAGTACTTC.

The chain employs TRBV5-4 and TRBJ2-1; D not resolved. V was shortened by 0 bases and J by 9 bases, with 7 bases between the two germline ends. This CDR3 has 12 residues. Germline CDR1 is SGHNT and CDR2 is YYREEE (reference sequence). The CDR3 bases are TGTGCCAGCAGCTTGGGAATAAGTGAGCAGTTCTTC. Protein product: CASSLGISEQFF.

This chain links TRBV18 with TRBJ2-3; possible D gene TRBD2, 6 bases. V was trimmed by 3 bases and J by 0 bases, leaving 10 bases between them. Germline V CDR1 and CDR2: KGHSH, LQKENI. There are 15 residues in the CDR3. This chain's CDR3 is CASSPPSGSTDTQYF. CDR3 in DNA: TGTGCCAGCTCACCCCCGAGCGGGAGCACAGATACGCAGTATTTT.

There are a few counts of this clone. The chain links TRBV6-6 to TRBJ2-7; D remains ambiguous. V was shortened by 5 bases and J by 12 bases, with 14 bases between the two germline ends. Germline CDR1 MNHNY, CDR2 SVGAGI (reference sequence). The CDR3 is 11 amino acids. CDR3 coding DNA: TGTGCCAGCAGTGAAAGCGTAGTAGGGTACTTC. It is translated as CASSESVVGYF.

The chain employs TRBV19 and TRBJ2-1; no firm D call. Germline V gene sequence: CDR1 LNHDA, CDR2 SQIVND (reference sequence). Trimming left V 3 bases short and J 4 bases short, with 13 bases between. The length of the CDR3 is 15 residues. The CDR3, as DNA: TGTGCCAGTAGTATGGTGGGCCCAAGGTACAATGAGCAGTTCTTC. Protein: CASSMVGPRYNEQFF.

The chain joins TRBV7-6 to TRBJ1-2; D call uncertain. CDR3 length: 15 amino acids. Germline V gene sequence: CDR1 SGHVS, CDR2 FNYEAQ. Trimming stripped 1 base from V and 1 base from J, with 10 bases between. The CDR3 here is CASSLGGQLNYGYTF. The CDR3 DNA sequence: TGTGCCAGCAGCTTAGGGGGTCAGCTTAACTATGGCTACACCTTC.

This clone was counted a few times. The chain has TRBV11-3 and TRBJ2-5; no clear D. The DNA end favors TRBJ2-7, so the J call may be wrong. CDR3 length: 15 residues. In germline, CDR1 is SGHNT, CDR2 YENEEA. The CDR3 is CASSLGVLGPYEQYF. The CDR3 nucleotides read TGTGCCAGCAGCTTAGGGGTCCTTGGTCCCTACGAGCAGTACTTC.

V is TRBV19 and J is TRBJ2-5, with 9 nucleotides matching TRBD1. Germline CDR1 reads LNHDA; CDR2 reads SQIVND (reference sequence). After removal of 5 bases from V and 5 bases from J, the junction contained 9 bases not matched to a gene. The CDR3 is 15 residues long. CDR3 loop: CASSLQQGASETQYF. The CDR3 region has the DNA TGTGCCAGTAGTCTACAACAGGGGGCGAGTGAGACCCAGTACTTC. Full variable domain (outside the CDR3, taken from reference TRBV19 and TRBJ2-5): DGGITQSPKYLFRKEGQNVTLSCEQNLNHDAMYWYRQDPGQGLRLIYYSQIVNDFQKGDIAEGYSVSREKKESFPLTVTSAQKNPTAFYLCASSLQQGASETQYFGPGTRLLVL.

The rearrangement uses TRBV19 and TRBJ2-3; D ambiguous. CDR3 length: 15 residues. With 2 bases removed from V and 0 bases from J, the gap between germline ends came to 9 bases. CDR1 LNHDA and CDR2 SQIVND come from the germline V gene (reference sequence). CDR3 loop: CASSINRPSTDTQYF. CDR3 DNA sequence: TGTGCCAGTAGTATAAATCGGCCCAGCACAGATACGCAGTATTTT. Looking up the rest from reference TRBV19 and TRBJ2-3 gives the full variable domain: DGGITQSPKYLFRKEGQNVTLSCEQNLNHDAMYWYRQDPGQGLRLIYYSQIVNDFQKGDIAEGYSVSREKKESFPLTVTSAQKNPTAFYLCASSINRPSTDTQYFGPGTRLTVL.

V is TRBV7-9 and J is TRBJ1-2; no firm D call. Germline V gene data show CDR1 as SEHNR and CDR2 as FQNEAQ (reference sequence). The CDR3 is made up of 14 amino acids. The ends were cut back, 2 bases at V and 0 bases at J, with 7 bases in the middle. CDR3 DNA: TGTGCCAGCAGCTTACAGGCAGCTAACTATGGCTACACCTTC. Translation gives CASSLQAANYGYTF.

This clone was counted between two and nine times. The chain joins TRBV19 to TRBJ2-1, with D possibly called TRBD1 or TRBD2 (5 bases each). This CDR3 has 15 amino acids. Germline V gene sequence: CDR1 LNHDA, CDR2 SQIVND (reference sequence). V was cut by 4 bases and J by 8 bases, with 18 bases left in between. CDR3 DNA: TGTGCCAGTAGTAGGGCGGTATACCTGGGGGATGAGCAGTTCTTC. This codes for CASSRAVYLGDEQFF.

The gene calls are TRBV15 and TRBJ2-5, with D unresolved. The V end was cut by 5 bases, the J end by 4 bases, with 8 bases between. Germline V gives CDR1 LNHNV, CDR2 YYDKDF (reference sequence). The CDR3 has 12 residues. CDR3 protein: CATSSSGETQYF. The DNA of the CDR3 is TGTGCCACCAGCTCCTCTGGAGAGACCCAGTACTTC. The entire variable domain, with the rest obtained from reference TRBV15 and TRBJ2-5, is as follows: DAMVIQNPRYQVTQFGKPVTLSCSQTLNHNVMYWYQQKSSQAPKLLFHYYDKDFNNEADTPDNFQSRRPNTSFCFLDIRSPGLGDTAMYLCATSSSGETQYFGPGTRLLVL.

The chain carries TRBV6-6 and TRBJ2-7; weak D call: TRBD2 (5 bases). The CDR3 loop spans 14 amino acids. V was pared by 6 bases and J by 2 bases, with 14 bases between. The germline V gene encodes CDR1 MNHNY and CDR2 SVGAGI (reference sequence). The DNA of the CDR3 is TGTGCCAGCAGCCGGGGTCCCGTGACCTACGAGCAGTACTTC. It encodes CASSRGPVTYEQYF.

The V call is TRBV7-9, the J call TRBJ2-1; 10 bases map to TRBD1. Losses at the gene ends were 0 bases for V and 8 bases for J; bases not matched to a gene: 4. Germline lookup yields CDR1 SEHNR and CDR2 FQNEAQ (reference sequence). CDR3 length equals 15 residues. This CDR3 is CASSLAAGTGDEQFF. CDR3 coding DNA: TGTGCCAGCAGCTTAGCCGCAGGGACAGGGGATGAGCAGTTCTTC.

This clone was found once. The gene calls are TRBV7-8 and TRBJ2-3; TRBD2 matches at 9 bases. There are 16 residues in the CDR3. The J segment lost 4 bases and the V segment lost 4 bases, leaving 9 bases of the junction unmatched. Germline assignment: CDR1 SGHVS and CDR2 FQNEAQ. The CDR3 coding sequence is TGTGCCAGCAGCTCCAAGGGAGCGGGAGGACCAGATACGCAGTATTTT. Its protein product is CASSSKGAGGPDTQYF.